This record looks at one TCR beta chain sequence and its context. Per germline, CDR1 LNHDA and CDR2 SQIVND (reference sequence). The V end lost 5 bases, the J end lost 0 bases, and 11 bases lay between the germline ends. The CDR3 spans 15 residues. The data originate from a study of blood T cell repertoires in COVID-19. Study summary: Sources were T cells, B-cell-depleted T cells, or PBMCs; the material itself was cDNA or gDNA.

Seattle's cohort entered during active infection and was followed longitudinally. Study processing details: Amplified reference gene primers provided the basis for estimating nucleated cell counts. Data came from immunoSEQ multiplex PCR; TCRdb stores just in-frame clones and leaves some out. The D gene and trimming were derived from the DNA, and the V and J assignments and clone size from that table. The repertoire holds hundreds of thousands of clones, with around 89% as singletons. Sequences were obtained from peripheral blood. This TCR was sampled from a woman in her twenties or thirties with COVID-19, enrolled during active disease. The chain employs TRBV19 and TRBJ2-1, with a possible D match to TRBD1 (5 bases). The CDR3 is CASSPAGLSYNEQFF. The CDR3 DNA follows: TGTGCCAGTAGTCCGGCAGGGCTCTCCTACAATGAGCAGTTCTTC.